This T cell receptor beta chain was sequenced for a study of siplizumab effects on memory and regulatory T cells. Findings of the study overall: Memory cells seemed less diverse than naive T cells, which seemed major alloresponse contributors. Unstimulated subsets were the mapping target of only a minor fraction of alloreactive clones.

The sample holds a few counts of this clone. Its antigen is not known. V shed 1 base, J shed 1 base, and the junction held 5 bases outside the gene matches. From germline, CDR1 is SGHTA and CDR2 FQGTGA. This CDR3 region has 16 residues. Here immunoSEQ multiplex PCR was the method, and the copy in TCRdb shows in-frame clones only, minus some. The table lists around 68,000 clones, 80% to 90% of them singletons, with approximately 1.7% in the top ten. This receptor was identified in a human donor in good health. Sequenced: Tregs sorted from blood. The chain has TRBV7-3 and TRBJ2-3; TRBD2 agrees at 7 bases. This chain's CDR3 is CASSLSRLAGTDTQYF. In DNA form, the CDR3 reads TGTGCCAGCAGCTTAAGCCGTCTAGCGGGCACAGATACGCAGTATTTT.